Presented here are 29 T cell receptor beta chains from one specimen sequenced in a study of cytomegalovirus exposure and HLA in healthy donors. PCR primers comprised 60 Vbeta and 13 Jbeta primers. TCRdb keeps only in-frame clones here, not all; method: immunoSEQ multiplex PCR. The profile shows 150,000 to 200,000 clones, about 77% of them singletons. Sequencing input: PBMCs. These receptor sequences come from a male donor in good health and CMV-seropositive.

This clone occurred a few times. This chain links TRBV29-1 with TRBJ1-2; 7 bases are a match to TRBD1. CDR3 length: 14 residues. CDR1 SQVTM and CDR2 ANQGSEA come from the germline V gene. V was clipped by 7 bases and J by 5 bases; unmatched bases: 13. The CDR3 DNA reads TGCAGCGCTGCAGATCCCCAGGGGGAATATGGCTACACCTTC. The encoded protein is CSAADPQGEYGYTF.

This clone was counted once. The gene calls are TRBV6-6 and TRBJ1-2; 8 bases agree with TRBD1. The CDR3 is 15 amino acids. V lost 5 bases to trimming and J lost 6 bases; unmatched junction nucleotides: 11. The germline gives CDR1 MNHNY, CDR2 SVGAGI (reference sequence). The CDR3 sequence is CASSPPTDRGNGYTF. For the CDR3, the DNA is TGTGCCAGCAGTCCCCCCACAGACAGGGGCAATGGCTACACCTTC.

The chain combines TRBV29-1 with TRBJ2-5; 15 nucleotides line up with TRBD2. The CDR3 totals 16 residues. Germline V gene sequence: CDR1 SQVTM, CDR2 ANQGSEA. The V segment lost 1 base and the J segment 1 base; nucleotides outside the gene matches: 1. CDR3 sequence: CSVEGTSGGGQETQYF. DNA of the CDR3: TGCAGCGTTGAAGGGACTAGCGGGGGGGGCCAAGAGACCCAGTACTTC.

V and J are TRBV9 and TRBJ1-4, with D possibly being TRBD1 (6 bases). CDR1 and CDR2 from the germline V gene are SGDLS and YYNGEE. V was clipped by 4 bases and J by 6 bases, with 13 bases between them. This CDR3 comprises 14 residues. The CDR3 DNA sequence: TGTGCCAGCAGCCCAGGGAGGGGGGATGAAAAACTGTTTTTT. This translates into CASSPGRGDEKLFF.

The CDR3 nucleotides read TGTGCCAGCAGCTTAGATAACAGTAATCAGCCCCAGCATTTT. This gives the protein CASSLDNSNQPQHF. This chain links TRBV11-2 with TRBJ1-5; no definite D call. This CDR3 spans 14 amino acids. Germline V lookup: CDR1 SGHAT, CDR2 FQNNGV. Trimming pared 0 bases from V and 4 bases from J, leaving 7 bases between. The full variable domain, with the rest looked up from reference TRBV11-2 and TRBJ1-5, is EAGVAQSPRYKIIEKRQSVAFWCNPISGHATLYWYQQILGQGPKLLIQFQNNGVVDDSQLPKDRFSAERLKGVDSTLKIQPAKLEDSAVYLCASSLDNSNQPQHFGDGTRLSIL.

This rearrangement joins TRBV7-6 to TRBJ1-1, with a tentative D call TRBD1 (6 bases). The length of the CDR3 is 16 residues. Germline V lookup: CDR1 SGHVS, CDR2 FNYEAQ. V was trimmed by 3 bases and J by 1 base, leaving 15 bases between them. The CDR3 protein is CASSFRGGGRNTEAFF. For the CDR3, the DNA is TGTGCCAGCAGCTTTAGGGGGGGAGGTAGGAACACTGAAGCTTTCTTT.

In DNA, the CDR3 is TGTGCCAGCAGGGGAGGGAGCTACGAGCAGTACTTC. This codes for CASRGGSYEQYF. This chain links TRBV2 with TRBJ2-7; 7 bases agree with TRBD2. There are 12 residues in the CDR3. Germline CDR1 SNHLY, CDR2 FYNNEI. Unmatched junction bases numbered 2, after V lost 6 bases and J lost 3 bases.

The chain recombines TRBV7-2 with TRBJ2-5; D unclear. V lost 2 bases to trimming and J lost 2 bases, with 9 bases between them. The CDR3 sequence is 14 residues long. The germline V gene encodes CDR1 SGHTA and CDR2 FQGNSA. The CDR3 DNA reads TGTGCCAGCAGCTTAAACACCCCGCAAGAGACCCAGTACTTC. Amino acid sequence: CASSLNTPQETQYF. The full variable domain, completed using reference TRBV7-2 and TRBJ2-5, is GAGVSQSPSNKVTEKGKDVELRCDPISGHTALYWYRQSLGQGLEFLIYFQGNSAPDKSGLPSDRFSAERTGGSVSTLTIQRTQQEDSAVYLCASSLNTPQETQYFGPGTRLLVL.

CDR3 protein: CASSFQSGGAYNEQFF. DNA of the CDR3: TGTGCCAGCAGCTTCCAGAGCGGGGGAGCTTACAATGAGCAGTTCTTC. The gene calls are TRBV7-6 and TRBJ2-1; 8 bases match TRBD2. There are 16 residues in the CDR3. V lost 3 bases and J lost 4; bases outside the gene matches: 8. CDR1 and CDR2 from the germline V gene are SGHVS and FNYEAQ.

The CDR3 protein is CASSPDRGLGYTF. CDR3 nucleotide sequence: TGTGCCAGCAGCCCGGACAGGGGGCTAGGCTACACCTTC. The gene calls are TRBV5-4 and TRBJ1-2; the match to TRBD1 covers 11 bases. Germline values: CDR1 SGHNT, CDR2 YYREEE (reference sequence). Trimming removed 4 bases from V and 8 bases from J; junction bases left unmatched: 4. The CDR3 runs 13 residues. The variable domain in full, completed from reference TRBV5-4 and TRBJ1-2, reads ETGVTQSPTHLIKTRGQQVTLRCSSQSGHNTVSWYQQALGQGPQFIFQYYREEENGRGNFPPRFSGLQFPNYSSELNVNALELDDSALYLCASSPDRGLGYTFGSGTRLTVV.

This clone was seen only a few times. The rearrangement joins TRBV7-9 to TRBJ1-2, with TRBD1 as a possible D gene (6 bases). Germline CDR1 SEHNR, CDR2 FQNEAQ (reference sequence). CDR3 length: 16 amino acids. The V gene lost 4 bases and the J gene lost 5 bases, with 20 bases spanning the gap. The CDR3 loop reads CASSSYSQSDRYGYTF. CDR3 nucleotide sequence: TGTGCCAGCAGCTCGTATTCCCAATCGGACAGATATGGCTACACCTTC.

The chain has TRBV19 and TRBJ1-2, with TRBD1 identical over 7 bases. Per the germline V gene, CDR1 is LNHDA and CDR2 is SQIVND (reference sequence). The CDR3 runs to 15 residues. The V and J ends lost 7 bases and 8 bases, in that order; junction bases with no gene match: 16. In DNA, the CDR3 is TGTGCCAGTACCATGTGGGGAGACAGGGATGAGGGCTACACCTTC. As protein: CASTMWGDRDEGYTF.

This chain joins TRBV4-2 and TRBJ2-5; 8 bases align to TRBD2. CDR1 is LGHNA and CDR2 is YNFKEQ in the germline V gene. This CDR3 contains 15 residues. V shed 2 bases and J 5 bases; nucleotides not matched to a gene: 7. The CDR3, as DNA: TGTGCCAGCAGCCAACCGGGGGGGTCGGAGGAGACCCAGTACTTC. Translated, it gives CASSQPGGSEETQYF.

The J gene is TRBJ2-2, the V gene TRBV18, with D perhaps TRBD1 (6 bases). The CDR3 sequence is 13 residues long. Trimming left V 5 bases short and J 7 bases short, with 11 bases between. Germline V gives CDR1 KGHSH, CDR2 LQKENI. In DNA form, the CDR3 reads TGTGCCAGCTCAATGGACAGAAACGGGGAGCTGTTTTTT. Protein: CASSMDRNGELFF.

This rearrangement joins TRBV6-5 to TRBJ2-1; possibly TRBD2 for D (5 bases). The length of the CDR3 is 14 residues. Germline lookup yields CDR1 MNHEY and CDR2 SVGAGI. The ends were cut back, 2 bases at V and 7 bases at J, with 12 bases in the middle. The DNA for the CDR3 is TGTGCCAGCAGTTACAGCGGAGAGGAGAATGAGCAGTTCTTC. It translates to CASSYSGEENEQFF.

This clone was detected a few times. The J gene is TRBJ2-1, the V gene TRBV7-8, with 7 bases that match TRBD2. The trim removed 5 bases at V and 4 bases at J, leaving 8 bases unmatched. Germline CDR1 and CDR2: SGHVS and FQNEAQ. CDR3 length equals 15 residues. CDR3 loop: CASSPEGDYYNEQFF. As DNA, the CDR3 is TGTGCCAGCAGCCCGGAAGGGGACTATTACAATGAGCAGTTCTTC. The whole variable domain, remainder taken from reference TRBV7-8 and TRBJ2-1, is GAGVSQSPRYKVAKRGQDVALRCDPISGHVSLFWYQQALGQGPEFLTYFQNEAQLDKSGLPSDRFFAERPEGSVSTLKIQRTQQEDSAVYLCASSPEGDYYNEQFFGPGTRLTVL.

The chain combines TRBV6-5 with TRBJ2-7, with D unresolved. There are 16 residues in the CDR3. Germline-derived CDR1 and CDR2 are MNHEY and SVGAGI. The V and J ends lost 0 bases and 0 bases respectively, with 12 bases between them. The CDR3 sequence: CASSYSAVPSSYEQYF. In DNA form, the CDR3 reads TGTGCCAGCAGTTACTCGGCCGTTCCAAGCTCCTACGAGCAGTACTTC.

This chain joins TRBV28 and TRBJ1-1; 9 positions match TRBD1. Germline CDR1 and CDR2: MDHEN and SYDVKM. The CDR3 loop spans 13 amino acids. J gave up 13 bases and V 5 bases, and 11 bases lay outside the gene matches. This CDR3 reads CASSRDRGAWDFF. The CDR3 DNA follows: TGTGCCAGCAGTCGTGACAGGGGGGCTTGGGATTTCTTT.

The chain couples TRBV4-2 to TRBJ1-5; the D is unclear. The CDR3 extends over 13 amino acids. Trimming stripped 4 bases from V and 5 bases from J, with 9 bases between. The germline CDR1 and CDR2 sequences are LGHNA and YNFKEQ. CDR3 sequence reads: CASSLTADQPQHF. The CDR3 DNA is TGTGCCAGCAGCCTTACCGCGGATCAGCCCCAGCATTTT.

The chain uses TRBV18 and TRBJ1-6; tentative D call: TRBD1 (5 bases). V shed 3 bases and J shed 8 bases, with 11 bases lying between them. This CDR3 contains 14 residues. Germline CDR1 KGHSH, CDR2 LQKENI. The CDR3 is CASSPRGEDSPLHF. In DNA form, the CDR3 reads TGTGCCAGCTCACCCAGAGGGGAGGATTCACCCCTCCACTTT.

The chain recombines TRBV7-2 with TRBJ1-1, with TRBD1 as a possible D gene (5 bases). V lost 5 bases, J lost 3 bases, and 10 bases lay in between. The CDR3 is made up of 13 amino acids. CDR1 SGHTA and CDR2 FQGNSA come from the germline V gene. The DNA for the CDR3 is TGTGCCAGCAGCCCAGACAGTTACACTGAAGCTTTCTTT. Amino acid sequence: CASSPDSYTEAFF.

V and J are TRBV5-6 and TRBJ2-4, with D unresolved. The CDR3 consists of 13 residues. V was cut by 0 bases and J by 9 bases, with 10 bases left in between. Germline CDR1 SGHDT, CDR2 YYEEEE. CDR3: CASSLAAGRIQYF. CDR3 in DNA: TGTGCCAGCAGCTTGGCGGCAGGCCGCATTCAGTACTTC.

This sequence joins TRBV4-2 and TRBJ2-1, with 10 bases identical to TRBD2. CDR1 is LGHNA and CDR2 is YNFKEQ in the germline V gene. The length of the CDR3 is 16 residues. V was pared by 0 bases and J by 10 bases, with 9 bases of the junction left unmatched. The CDR3 reads CASSQDLSGGAHEQFF. The CDR3 DNA follows: TGTGCCAGCAGCCAAGATCTCAGCGGGGGGGCCCACGAGCAGTTCTTC.

The rearrangement links TRBV7-3 to TRBJ2-5, with TRBD1 matching 10 bases. The ends lost 4 bases at V and 4 bases at J; junction bases unmatched: 0. CDR1 is SGHTA, CDR2 FQGTGA, per germline. The CDR3 loop spans 13 amino acids. The CDR3 DNA reads TGTGCCAGCAGCTGGGACAGGGGAGAGACCCAGTACTTC. Translating it yields CASSWDRGETQYF.

The V and J genes are TRBV5-6 and TRBJ2-5, with D possibly being TRBD1 (6 bases). V lost 8 bases to trimming and J lost 4 bases, with 9 bases between them. CDR3 size: 11 residues. Germline V gene lookup returns CDR1 SGHDT and CDR2 YYEEEE. DNA for the CDR3: TGTGCCAGTCAAGGGGGAGAGACCCAGTACTTC. This gives the protein CASQGGETQYF.

The DNA of the CDR3 is TGTGCCAGCAGCTTAGTGGGACAGGGTTATAGCAATCAGCCCCAGCATTTT. Translated, it gives CASSLVGQGYSNQPQHF. The chain carries TRBV7-8 and TRBJ1-5; 9 nucleotides agree with TRBD1. This CDR3 is built from 17 residues. V shed 1 base, J shed 0 bases, and the junction held 4 bases outside the gene matches. Per the germline V gene, CDR1 is SGHVS and CDR2 is FQNEAQ.

The chain uses TRBV6-1 and TRBJ2-7, with a tentative D call TRBD1 (5 bases). Deletions cut 4 bases from V and 4 bases from J, with 8 bases between. The CDR3 has 12 amino acids. Germline CDR1 and CDR2: MNHNS and SASEGT. The DNA for the CDR3 is TGTGCCAGCAGTGTTCCAGGGTACGAGCAGTACTTC. It encodes CASSVPGYEQYF.

The chain carries TRBV7-9 and TRBJ2-2, with 8 bases matching TRBD2. J was trimmed by 6 bases and V by 10 bases; bases with no gene match: 7. Germline CDR1 reads SEHNR; CDR2 reads FQNEAQ (reference sequence). This CDR3 spans 13 amino acids. The CDR3 nucleotides are TGTGCCATCTCACCGGGGGGGTCCGGGGAGCTGTTTTTT. As protein: CAISPGGSGELFF.

The J gene is TRBJ2-7, the V gene TRBV7-9, with TRBD1 matching 8 bases. Trimming removed 4 bases from V and 6 bases from J; junction bases left unmatched: 11. This CDR3 has 15 amino acids. Germline V CDR1 and CDR2: SEHNR, FQNEAQ (reference sequence). The CDR3 loop is CASSSTTGGLVEQYF. The CDR3, as DNA: TGTGCCAGCAGCTCAACCACAGGGGGGTTGGTCGAGCAGTACTTC.